The 15 T cell receptor beta chains below were found in one sample sequenced in a study of shared clonotypes between healthy human individuals. Clones were sequenced by immunoSEQ multiplex PCR, and TCRdb holds only the in-frame ones, with some missing. The table lists roughly 1,100,000 clones, under 80% of them singletons. The sample taken for sequencing was memory CD4+ T cells sorted from blood. Subset reported: CD45RA-negative fraction. These receptors came from a man between 18 and 35 years old in good health.

The V and J genes are TRBV5-4 and TRBJ1-6, with TRBD1 as a possible D gene (6 bases). This CDR3 spans 16 amino acids. V lost 0 bases and J 10 bases, leaving 17 bases between the germline ends. Germline CDR1 SGHNT, CDR2 YYREEE (reference sequence). DNA for the CDR3: TGTGCCAGCAGCTTGGGGGACACCGGCTATGGGTCACCCCTCCACTTT. Translation gives CASSLGDTGYGSPLHF.

This chain connects TRBV7-8 to TRBJ2-5; 10 nucleotides match TRBD1. Germline CDR1 SGHVS, CDR2 FQNEAQ. Trimming cost V 5 bases and J 4 bases; bases outside gene matches: 10. This CDR3 is built from 16 residues. The CDR3 region is CASSRGDRGLLETQYF. CDR3 in DNA: TGTGCCAGCAGCAGAGGAGACAGGGGGCTTTTAGAGACCCAGTACTTC.

The chain joins TRBV5-1 to TRBJ1-1; possible D gene TRBD1, 5 bases. Per the germline V gene, CDR1 is SGHRS and CDR2 is YFSETQ. The CDR3 extends over 12 amino acids. Deletions cut 7 bases from V and 5 bases from J, with 12 bases between. In DNA, the CDR3 is TGCGCCAGCGCTACCGGGGGTACTGAAGCTTTCTTT. Protein: CASATGGTEAFF.

The V gene is TRBV30, the J gene TRBJ2-1; 10 bases align to TRBD1. The V gene end was trimmed by 0 bases and the J gene end by 5 bases; junction bases not matched to a gene: 10. Per germline, CDR1 GTSNPN and CDR2 SVGIG (reference sequence). The CDR3 consists of 17 residues. CDR3 sequence reads: CAWSVSGGTGVHNEQFF. CDR3 DNA: TGTGCCTGGAGTGTATCGGGCGGGACAGGGGTTCACAATGAGCAGTTCTTC.

The chain is built from TRBV4-1 and TRBJ2-1; 10 nucleotides line up with TRBD2. CDR1 MGHRA and CDR2 YSYEKL come from the germline V gene. CDR3 size: 15 residues. J gave up 3 bases and V 4 bases, and 3 bases lay outside the gene matches. CDR3 sequence reads: CASSPSGRGYNEQFF. The CDR3 nucleotides are TGCGCCAGCAGCCCTAGCGGGAGAGGCTACAATGAGCAGTTCTTC.

The chain links TRBV10-3 to TRBJ1-2; 10 bases agree with TRBD1. V lost 6 bases and J lost 7; bases outside the gene matches: 8. CDR3 length: 14 residues. The germline CDR1 and CDR2 sequences are ENHRY and SYGVKD. The CDR3 nucleotides are TGTGCCATCAGGAACCCGACAGGGGGCGGTGGCTACACCTTC. This translates into CAIRNPTGGGGYTF.

This sequence joins TRBV5-1 and TRBJ2-2; D is uncertain. V was shortened by 2 bases and J by 6 bases, with 14 bases between the two germline ends. Germline V gives CDR1 SGHRS, CDR2 YFSETQ. This CDR3 has 15 residues. The CDR3 spells CASSLRADEPGELFF. The CDR3 DNA follows: TGCGCCAGCAGCTTACGAGCCGACGAGCCCGGGGAGCTGTTTTTT.

In its sample, this clone was seen many times. This rearrangement joins TRBV30 to TRBJ2-1; TRBD2 agrees at 7 bases. This CDR3 comprises 14 residues. Germline trimming cut 5 bases from V and 0 bases from J; bases unmatched to any gene: 4. Looked up from germline, CDR1 is GTSNPN and CDR2 is SVGIG (reference sequence). The CDR3 DNA reads as TGTGCCTGGTCCGGGACTAACTCCTACAATGAGCAGTTCTTC. It translates to CAWSGTNSYNEQFF.

This clone was observed a few times. This sequence joins TRBV19 and TRBJ1-1; maybe TRBD1 (6 bases). V lost 6 bases, J lost 1 base, and 15 bases lay in between. CDR3 length: 15 residues. Germline CDR1 LNHDA, CDR2 SQIVND (reference sequence). The CDR3 is CASSPPTGRNTEAFF. DNA for the CDR3: TGTGCCAGTAGCCCCCCGACAGGTCGGAACACTGAAGCTTTCTTT.

This chain links TRBV5-8 with TRBJ2-2, with TRBD1 matching 7 bases. J gave up 5 bases and V 6 bases, and 7 bases lay outside the gene matches. CDR3 length: 14 amino acids. Germline CDR1 reads SGHTS; CDR2 reads YDEGEE. Here the CDR3 DNA reads TGTGCCAGCACCCTGGGACAGACAACCGGGGAGCTGTTTTTT. It yields the protein CASTLGQTTGELFF.

This chain joins TRBV7-2 and TRBJ2-3; D is uncertain. The CDR3 spans 13 residues. Between the trimmed V and J ends, which lost 0 bases and 6 bases, there was a span of 7 bases. Germline CDR1 reads SGHTA; CDR2 reads FQGNSA. CDR3 sequence: CASSLAPGDTQYF. CDR3 nucleotide sequence: TGTGCCAGCAGCTTAGCGCCCGGGGATACGCAGTATTTT. The full variable domain, with the rest looked up from reference TRBV7-2 and TRBJ2-3, is GAGVSQSPSNKVTEKGKDVELRCDPISGHTALYWYRQSLGQGLEFLIYFQGNSAPDKSGLPSDRFSAERTGGSVSTLTIQRTQQEDSAVYLCASSLAPGDTQYFGPGTRLTVL.

This chain connects TRBV11-2 to TRBJ1-2, with 9 bases fitting TRBD1. The CDR3 extends over 16 amino acids. The germline V gene has CDR1 SGHAT and CDR2 FQNNGV. The V gene end was trimmed by 2 bases and the J gene end by 2 bases; junction bases not matched to a gene: 6. The CDR3 region is CASSLNRGQRNYGYTF. CDR3 DNA: TGTGCCAGCAGCTTAAACAGGGGGCAGAGAAACTATGGCTACACCTTC.

The V and J genes are TRBV9 and TRBJ1-6; D perhaps matches TRBD1 (6 bases). The V gene lost 0 bases and the J gene lost 0 bases, with 13 bases spanning the gap. Germline loops: CDR1 SGDLS, CDR2 YYNGEE. This CDR3 has 18 amino acids. The CDR3 region has the DNA TGTGCCAGCAGCGTAGGTTGGGGGCCGAGCTCCTATAATTCACCCCTCCACTTT. Translated: CASSVGWGPSSYNSPLHF.

This chain links TRBV11-2 with TRBJ1-2; D not certain. The V gene's germline CDR1 is SGHAT and CDR2 FQNNGV. This CDR3 comprises 14 residues. V lost 1 base and J lost 0, with 6 bases in between. The CDR3 nucleotides read TGTGCCAGCAGCTTAGCCCTAGCTAACTATGGCTACACCTTC. As protein: CASSLALANYGYTF.

The rearrangement uses TRBV7-2 and TRBJ2-5; 7 nucleotides align to TRBD2. The J segment lost 4 bases and the V segment lost 3 bases, leaving 2 bases of the junction unmatched. The CDR3 length is 13 residues. Germline CDR1 and CDR2: SGHTA and FQGNSA. CDR3 residues: CASSFGRSETQYF. CDR3 DNA: TGTGCCAGCAGCTTCGGGAGGTCAGAGACCCAGTACTTC.